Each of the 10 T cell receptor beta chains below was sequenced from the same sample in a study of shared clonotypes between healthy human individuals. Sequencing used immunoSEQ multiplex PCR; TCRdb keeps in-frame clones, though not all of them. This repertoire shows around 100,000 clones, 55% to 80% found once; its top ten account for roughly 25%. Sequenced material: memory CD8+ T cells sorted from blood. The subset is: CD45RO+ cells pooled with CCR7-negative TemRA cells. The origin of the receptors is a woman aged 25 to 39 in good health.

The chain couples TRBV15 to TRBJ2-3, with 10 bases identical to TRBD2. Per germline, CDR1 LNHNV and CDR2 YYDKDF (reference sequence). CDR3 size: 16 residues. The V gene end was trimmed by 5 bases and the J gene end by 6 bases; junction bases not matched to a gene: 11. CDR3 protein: CATSGALAGRGDTQYF. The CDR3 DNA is TGTGCCACCAGCGGGGCACTAGCGGGGAGAGGCGATACGCAGTATTTT.

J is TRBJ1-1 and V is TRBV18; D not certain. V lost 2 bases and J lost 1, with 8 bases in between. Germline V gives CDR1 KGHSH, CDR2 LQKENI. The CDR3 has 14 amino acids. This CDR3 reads CASSPREANTEAFF. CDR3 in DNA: TGTGCCAGCTCACCAAGGGAAGCGAACACTGAAGCTTTCTTT. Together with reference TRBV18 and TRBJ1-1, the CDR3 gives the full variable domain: NAGVMQNPRHLVRRRGQEARLRCSPMKGHSHVYWYRQLPEEGLKFMVYLQKENIIDESGMPKERFSAEFPKEGPSILRIQQVVRGDSAAYFCASSPREANTEAFFGQGTRLTVV.

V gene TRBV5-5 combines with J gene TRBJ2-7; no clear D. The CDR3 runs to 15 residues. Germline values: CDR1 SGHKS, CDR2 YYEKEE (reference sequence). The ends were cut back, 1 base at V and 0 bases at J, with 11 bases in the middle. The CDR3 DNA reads TGTGCCAGCAGCTTGTCCCTTCGCAGCTCCTACGAGCAGTACTTC. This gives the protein CASSLSLRSSYEQYF.

This CDR3 reads CASRGDGTQYF. The CDR3 bases are TGTGCCAGCAGGGGGGATGGGACCCAGTACTTC. The rearrangement links TRBV25-1 to TRBJ2-5; perhaps D is TRBD1 or TRBD2 (5 bases each). V was trimmed by 6 bases and J by 7 bases, leaving 9 bases between them. CDR1 MGHDK and CDR2 SYGVNS come from the germline V gene. The CDR3 spans 11 residues.

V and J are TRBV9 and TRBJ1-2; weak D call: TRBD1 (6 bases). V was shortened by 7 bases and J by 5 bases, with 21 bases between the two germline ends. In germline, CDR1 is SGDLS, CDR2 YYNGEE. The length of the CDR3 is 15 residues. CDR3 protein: CASHRRREGGYGYTF. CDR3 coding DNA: TGTGCCAGCCATCGTAGACGGGAGGGGGGTTATGGCTACACCTTC.

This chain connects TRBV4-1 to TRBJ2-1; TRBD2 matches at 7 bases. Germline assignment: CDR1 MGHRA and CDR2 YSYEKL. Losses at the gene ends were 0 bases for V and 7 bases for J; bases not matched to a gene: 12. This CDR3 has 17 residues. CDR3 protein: CASSQEGREWGYNEQFF. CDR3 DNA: TGCGCCAGCAGCCAAGAAGGGCGGGAGTGGGGGTATAATGAGCAGTTCTTC.

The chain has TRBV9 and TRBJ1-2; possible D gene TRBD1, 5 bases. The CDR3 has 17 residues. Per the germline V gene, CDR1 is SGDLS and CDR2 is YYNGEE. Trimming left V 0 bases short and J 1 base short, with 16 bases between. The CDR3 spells CASSVGGRDRNNYGYTF. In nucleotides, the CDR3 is TGTGCCAGCAGCGTAGGAGGGAGGGACCGAAATAACTATGGCTACACCTTC.

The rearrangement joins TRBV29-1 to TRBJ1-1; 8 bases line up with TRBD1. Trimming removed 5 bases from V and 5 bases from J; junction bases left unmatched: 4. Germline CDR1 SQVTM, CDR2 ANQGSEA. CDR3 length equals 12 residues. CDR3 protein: CSVPTGATEAFF. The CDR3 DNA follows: TGCAGCGTTCCGACAGGGGCGACTGAAGCTTTCTTT.

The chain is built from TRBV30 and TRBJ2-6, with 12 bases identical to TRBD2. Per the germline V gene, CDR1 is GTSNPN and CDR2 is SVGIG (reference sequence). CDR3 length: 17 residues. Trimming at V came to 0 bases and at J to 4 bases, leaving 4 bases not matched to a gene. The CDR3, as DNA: TGTGCCTGGAGTGTATCGGGACTAGCGGGCGGGGCCAACGTCCTGACTTTC. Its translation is CAWSVSGLAGGANVLTF.

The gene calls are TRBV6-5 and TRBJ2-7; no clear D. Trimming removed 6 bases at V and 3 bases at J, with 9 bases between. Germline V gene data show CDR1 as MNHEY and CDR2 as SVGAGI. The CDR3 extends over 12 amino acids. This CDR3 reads CASSLSRYEQYF. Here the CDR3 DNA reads TGTGCCAGCAGCCTAAGCCGCTACGAGCAGTACTTC.